Following are 25 T cell receptor beta chains from one sample sequenced in a study of shared clonotypes between healthy human individuals (TCRdb year 2020). Library method: the immunoSEQ multiplex PCR assay. The table was pulled from immuneACCESS by TCRdb, which kept in-frame rearrangements only. Such tables lose some clones; where checked, under half of the loss comes from unresolved V genes, and the rest has no known cause. This sample has around 2.5 million clones in its table, and more than 85% of those were observed once. The ten top clones hold about 0.34% of the sample. The sample consisted of naive CD4+ T cells from PBMCs. Read against the paper, the sample's cell subset or site label means: CD45RA+ positively selected. These receptors were obtained from a man younger than 30 in good health. Some clones in this sample may be carry-over from other donors' samples.

The CDR3 bases are TGTGCCAGCAGTCCACGCCTCCAGGGGGCGCGCGGCAATCAGCCCCAGCATTTT. Protein: CASSPRLQGARGNQPQHF. The chain links TRBV27 to TRBJ1-5; TRBD1 matches 8 bases. This CDR3 contains 18 residues. Germline assignment: CDR1 MNHEY and CDR2 SMNVEV (reference sequence). Losses at the gene ends were 5 bases for V and 2 bases for J; bases not matched to a gene: 14.

On this clone: Other nucleotide sequences from this sample produce the same CDR3. This chain connects TRBV6-5 to TRBJ1-4, with TRBD1 matching 8 bases. The CDR3 is 14 amino acids. CDR1 and CDR2 from the germline V gene are MNHEY and SVGAGI. V was pared by 6 bases and J by 8 bases, with 8 bases of the junction left unmatched. In DNA form, the CDR3 reads TGTGCCAGCAGCCCCGGACAGGGCAGAGAAAAACTGTTTTTT. This encodes CASSPGQGREKLFF.

Turning to this clone: Other DNA sequences from this sample encode an identical CDR3 as well. CDR3 in amino acids: CASGLGPVETQYF. DNA of the CDR3: TGTGCTAGTGGTTTAGGCCCCGTGGAGACCCAGTACTTC. This chain links TRBV12-5 with TRBJ2-5; D is unresolved. Per the germline V gene, CDR1 is LGHNT and CDR2 is FRNRAP. Between the trimmed V and J ends, which lost 3 bases and 5 bases, there was a span of 10 bases. The CDR3 length is 13 residues.

This chain links TRBV6-6 with TRBJ2-7; D is perhaps TRBD1 or TRBD2 (5 bases each). Between the trimmed V and J ends, which lost 7 bases and 0 bases, there was a span of 13 bases. This CDR3 is 14 amino acids long. Germline V CDR1 and CDR2: MNHNY, SVGAGI (reference sequence). CDR3 sequence: CASKPGTNSYEQYF. CDR3 in DNA: TGTGCCAGCAAACCCGGGACCAACTCCTACGAGCAGTACTTC.

The chain carries TRBV2 and TRBJ2-7, with D possibly matching TRBD2 (6 bases). Germline-derived CDR1 and CDR2 are SNHLY and FYNNEI. V dropped 7 bases and J dropped 2 bases, with 15 bases sitting between them. There are 14 residues in the CDR3. The CDR3 coding sequence is TGTGCCAGCACTCGGGAGCGAGAGGCCTACGAGCAGTACTTC. Its translation: CASTREREAYEQYF.

V is TRBV7-9 and J is TRBJ1-3; 7 bases are shared with TRBD1. The germline gives CDR1 SEHNR, CDR2 FQNEAQ (reference sequence). The V gene end was trimmed by 5 bases and the J gene end by 0 bases; junction bases not matched to a gene: 4. The CDR3 runs 15 residues. The chain's CDR3 is CASSPGTVSGNTIYF. CDR3 DNA: TGTGCCAGCAGCCCTGGGACAGTCTCTGGAAACACCATATATTTT.

CDR3: CASSPRWRGPNTEAFF. The CDR3 nucleotides are TGTGCCAGTAGCCCCCGTTGGAGGGGGCCTAACACTGAAGCTTTCTTT. The rearrangement joins TRBV19 to TRBJ1-1, with 7 nucleotides matching TRBD1. This CDR3 has 16 amino acids. V lost 6 bases, J lost 2 bases, and 12 bases stayed unmatched. Looked up from germline, CDR1 is LNHDA and CDR2 is SQIVND (reference sequence).

V and J are TRBV14 and TRBJ2-5; D gene unclear. The CDR3 extends over 16 amino acids. The V gene's germline CDR1 is SGHDN and CDR2 FVKESK. V shed 0 bases and J shed 4 bases, with 15 bases lying between them. For the CDR3, the DNA is TGTGCCAGCAGCCAAGACTCGTCCCAGAACAGAGAGACCCAGTACTTC. Translation gives CASSQDSSQNRETQYF.

V usage is TRBV19 and J usage is TRBJ1-3; D gene ambiguous. Trimming removed 9 bases from V and 0 bases from J, with 18 bases in between. The CDR3 contains 16 residues. Per germline, CDR1 LNHDA and CDR2 SQIVND (reference sequence). The CDR3 DNA follows: TGTGCCAGCGCACTCTCTCGGATCCGCTCTGGAAACACCATATATTTT. Its translation: CASALSRIRSGNTIYF.

This clone was observed a few times. The V and J genes are TRBV7-6 and TRBJ1-2, with 8 positions matching TRBD1. V lost 0 bases to trimming and J lost 2 bases; unmatched junction nucleotides: 2. Germline V lookup: CDR1 SGHVS, CDR2 FNYEAQ. The CDR3 loop spans 15 amino acids. In DNA, the CDR3 is TGTGCCAGCAGCTTAGCGGGGACAGGAAACTATGGCTACACCTTC. Protein product: CASSLAGTGNYGYTF.

The genes are TRBV7-6 and TRBJ2-5, with TRBD2 matching 10 bases. From germline, CDR1 is SGHVS and CDR2 FNYEAQ. The V gene end was trimmed by 5 bases and the J gene end by 4 bases; junction bases not matched to a gene: 10. The CDR3 covers 16 residues. CDR3 residues: CASSVGTSVFSETQYF. For the CDR3, the DNA is TGTGCCAGCAGCGTAGGGACTAGCGTTTTCTCAGAGACCCAGTACTTC.

The gene calls are TRBV2 and TRBJ1-6; 8 bases agree with TRBD1. This CDR3 spans 15 amino acids. Germline V lookup: CDR1 SNHLY, CDR2 FYNNEI. V lost 4 bases, J lost 5 bases, and 4 bases stayed unmatched. The CDR3 nucleotides read TGTGCCAGCAGTGGACAGGGGAGTGATAATTCACCCCTCCACTTT. Its protein product is CASSGQGSDNSPLHF.

The V call is TRBV5-1, the J call TRBJ2-2; D uncertain. The CDR3 totals 16 residues. The germline V and J ends were trimmed by 0 bases and 0 bases, with 9 bases remaining between them. CDR1 and CDR2 from the germline V gene are SGHRS and YFSETQ. The CDR3 DNA follows: TGCGCCAGCAGCTTGGCGGCCCACGCGAACACCGGGGAGCTGTTTTTT. Protein: CASSLAAHANTGELFF.

This clone was picked up a small number of times. The chain combines TRBV6-1 with TRBJ1-2; D may be TRBD1 (6 bases). Trimming took 5 bases from V and 8 from J, leaving 18 bases between them. The CDR3 has 14 residues. Germline V CDR1 and CDR2: MNHNS, SASEGT. CDR3: CASSLGHPERGYTF. CDR3 DNA: TGTGCCAGCAGTCTGGGACATCCCGAACGGGGCTACACCTTC.

The chain recombines TRBV15 with TRBJ2-7; 7 bases fit TRBD1. Trimming removed 3 bases from V and 2 bases from J; junction bases left unmatched: 4. The CDR3 totals 14 residues. CDR1 and CDR2 from the germline V gene are LNHNV and YYDKDF (reference sequence). The CDR3 spells CATSRRTGTYEQYF. DNA for the CDR3: TGTGCCACCAGCAGGCGGACAGGAACCTACGAGCAGTACTTC.

Note on this clone: This sample also contains other DNA sequences that code for the same CDR3. The chain combines TRBV5-1 with TRBJ2-1; 11 bases fit TRBD2. J lost 8 bases, V lost 0 bases, and 4 bases had no gene match. This CDR3 is 15 amino acids long. CDR1 SGHRS and CDR2 YFSETQ come from the germline V gene. The CDR3 nucleotides are TGCGCCAGCAGCTTGGGTCTAGCGGGAGGCGATGAGCAGTTCTTC. It yields the protein CASSLGLAGGDEQFF. The full variable domain, with the rest looked up from reference TRBV5-1 and TRBJ2-1, is KAGVTQTPRYLIKTRGQQVTLSCSPISGHRSVSWYQQTPGQGLQFLFEYFSETQRNKGNFPGRFSGRQFSNSRSEMNVSTLELGDSALYLCASSLGLAGGDEQFFGPGTRLTVL.

This clone was recorded a few times. The same CDR3 can be traced to other DNA sequences in this sample. This chain links TRBV7-9 with TRBJ1-1; D ambiguous. Germline values: CDR1 SEHNR, CDR2 FQNEAQ (reference sequence). V lost 3 bases and J 5 bases, leaving 4 bases between the germline ends. The CDR3 has 11 residues. The CDR3 nucleotides read TGTGCCAGCAGCTTTGAGACTGAAGCTTTCTTT. Translated, it gives CASSFETEAFF.

This chain links TRBV4-3 with TRBJ2-1, with 8 positions matching TRBD1. The CDR3 runs 15 residues. The V gene's germline CDR1 is LGHNA and CDR2 YSLEER. J was trimmed by 4 bases and V by 4 bases; bases with no gene match: 6. The DNA for the CDR3 is TGCGCCAGCAGCCGGGGACAGGTCGCTTACAATGAGCAGTTCTTC. Residues: CASSRGQVAYNEQFF.

V is TRBV7-2 and J is TRBJ2-3; D may be TRBD1 or TRBD2 (5 bases each). V lost 2 bases and J 8 bases, leaving 14 bases between the germline ends. Per the germline V gene, CDR1 is SGHTA and CDR2 is FQGNSA. CDR3 length equals 14 residues. This chain's CDR3 is CASSLYGTVATQYF. The CDR3 DNA reads as TGTGCCAGCAGCTTATACGGGACGGTCGCTACGCAGTATTTT.

This rearrangement joins TRBV6-5 to TRBJ2-3; a weak D match, TRBD2 (6 bases). Germline lookup yields CDR1 MNHEY and CDR2 SVGAGI. The V gene lost 6 bases and the J gene lost 3 bases, with 13 bases spanning the gap. The CDR3 sequence is 14 residues long. CDR3 protein: CASRPLAGTDTQYF. CDR3 sequence (DNA): TGTGCCAGCAGGCCACTAGCTGGTACAGATACGCAGTATTTT.

The rearrangement joins TRBV6-1 to TRBJ1-5, with TRBD1 matching over 9 bases. Germline-derived CDR1 and CDR2 are MNHNS and SASEGT. The length of the CDR3 is 20 residues. V was clipped by 7 bases and J by 0 bases; unmatched bases: 19. CDR3 sequence: CASIEPQGTGLGNSNQPQHF. The CDR3 bases are TGTGCCAGCATTGAGCCTCAAGGGACAGGGCTGGGGAATAGCAATCAGCCCCAGCATTTT.

This clone appeared once. The genes are TRBV6-1 and TRBJ2-3; D might be TRBD2 (5 bases). Germline V gives CDR1 MNHNS, CDR2 SASEGT. V lost 5 bases and J lost 1, with 13 bases in between. This CDR3 contains 15 residues. The CDR3 reads CASSPQERGTDTQYF. CDR3 sequence (DNA): TGTGCCAGCAGTCCCCAAGAGAGGGGCACAGATACGCAGTATTTT.

This sequence joins TRBV27 and TRBJ1-3; possibly TRBD1 for D (5 bases). The V gene lost 8 bases and the J gene lost 0 bases, with 14 bases spanning the gap. The CDR3 extends over 15 amino acids. CDR1 and CDR2 from the germline V gene are MNHEY and SMNVEV (reference sequence). The CDR3 loop is CASRPPRGSGNTIYF. The DNA for the CDR3 is TGTGCCAGCCGACCCCCAAGGGGCTCTGGAAACACCATATATTTT.

This chain uses TRBV9 with TRBJ2-6, with D possibly being TRBD1 or TRBD2 (5 bases each). The CDR3 covers 19 residues. Germline CDR1 is SGDLS and CDR2 is YYNGEE. Deletions cut 3 bases from V and 4 bases from J, with 23 bases between. DNA of the CDR3: TGTGCCAGCAGCGCAGGGACGACACCAGGCCTGGAAGGGGCCAACGTCCTGACTTTC. This sequence encodes CASSAGTTPGLEGANVLTF.

The chain recombines TRBV15 with TRBJ1-5, with no clear D. Per the germline V gene, CDR1 is LNHNV and CDR2 is YYDKDF (reference sequence). Trimming removed 4 bases at V and 6 bases at J, with 13 bases between. This CDR3 has 14 amino acids. This CDR3 reads CATSMTSGGQPQHF. The CDR3 nucleotides are TGTGCCACCAGCATGACTTCGGGCGGTCAGCCCCAGCATTTT.